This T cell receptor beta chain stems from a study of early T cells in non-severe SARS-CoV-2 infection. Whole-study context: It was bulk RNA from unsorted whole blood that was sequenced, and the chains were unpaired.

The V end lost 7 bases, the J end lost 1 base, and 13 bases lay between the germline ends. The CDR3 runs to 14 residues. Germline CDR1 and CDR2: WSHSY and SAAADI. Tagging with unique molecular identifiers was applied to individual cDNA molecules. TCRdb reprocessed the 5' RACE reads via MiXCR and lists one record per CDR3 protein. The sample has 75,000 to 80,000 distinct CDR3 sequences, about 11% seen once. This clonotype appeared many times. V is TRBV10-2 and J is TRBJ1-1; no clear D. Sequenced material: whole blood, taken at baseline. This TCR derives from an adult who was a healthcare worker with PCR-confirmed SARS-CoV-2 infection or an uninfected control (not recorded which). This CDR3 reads CASNPNRENTEAFF. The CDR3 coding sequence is TGCGCCAGCAACCCGAACCGAGAGAACACTGAAGCTTTCTTT.